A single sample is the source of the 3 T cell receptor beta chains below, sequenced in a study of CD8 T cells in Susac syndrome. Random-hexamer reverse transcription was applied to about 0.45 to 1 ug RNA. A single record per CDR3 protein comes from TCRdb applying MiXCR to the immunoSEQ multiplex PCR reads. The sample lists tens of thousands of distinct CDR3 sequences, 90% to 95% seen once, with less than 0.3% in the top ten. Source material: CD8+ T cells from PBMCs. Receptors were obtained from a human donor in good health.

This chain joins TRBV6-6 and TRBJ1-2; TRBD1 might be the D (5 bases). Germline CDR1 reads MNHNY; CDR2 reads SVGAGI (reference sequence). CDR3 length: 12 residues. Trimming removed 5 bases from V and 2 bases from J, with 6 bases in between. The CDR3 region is CASSDRNYGYTF. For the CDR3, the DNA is TGTGCCAGCAGTGACAGAAACTATGGCTACACCTTC.

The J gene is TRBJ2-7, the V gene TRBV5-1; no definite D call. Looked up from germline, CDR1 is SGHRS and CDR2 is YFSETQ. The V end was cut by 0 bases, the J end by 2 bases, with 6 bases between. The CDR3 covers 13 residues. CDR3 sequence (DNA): TGCGCCAGCAGCTTGGGGTCTCCCTACGAGCAGTACGTC. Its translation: CASSLGSPYEQYV.

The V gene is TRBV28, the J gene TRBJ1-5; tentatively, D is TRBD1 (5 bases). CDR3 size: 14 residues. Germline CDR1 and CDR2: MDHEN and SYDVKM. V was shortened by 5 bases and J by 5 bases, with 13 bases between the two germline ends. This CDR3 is CASSLDQGDQPQHF. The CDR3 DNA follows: TGTGCCAGCAGTCTCGACCAGGGTGATCAGCCCCAGCATTTT.